Below, one T cell receptor beta chain is given with its context. Its antigen is not yet known. Base qualities are not at hand, and no much larger clone is one base apart. Instrument on record: Illumina HiSeq 1500. The public reads were quality trimmed at Q25 with fastp and then assembled into clones with MiXCR by TCRdb, keeping productive beta chains. Each entry is one CDR3 protein sequence, shown with its most common DNA and genes. Within this sample are around 290,000 distinct CDR3 sequences, with roughly 25% of them counted one time only. Of the sample, around 13% falls within the top ten clones. Counted from cysteine to phenylalanine, this CDR3 has 15 amino acids. CDR3 DNA only is kept here, 45 bases in frame from base 1. Clipping removes 3 bases from V and 7 bases from J, with 10 as the unmatched junction base count. The entry originates in a study of T cell repertoires in cytomegalovirus infection (dated by TCRdb to the late 2010s). In terms of the full investigation: Donor HLA type was relevant to the analysis, as public TCR beta signatures indicated carriage of CMV infection together with the matching HLA type.

Points the paper makes about the study in general: In the ex vivo response, HLA-C-restricted CMV-specific TCR beta clonotypes were dominant, and in two of eight donors the single most frequent clonotype came from this HLA-C-restricted group. In both this cohort and an independent roughly 360-donor cohort, the cumulative frequency of public TCR beta family members distinguished carriers of CMV infection plus the relevant HLA type.

The sequencing sample was made of PBMCs. The chain is made from TRBV12-3 or TRBV12-4 and TRBJ2-3, with 7 central nucleotides matching TRBD2. This clonotype was obtained from a human donor in good health (CMV status not recorded). Some clones in this sample may be carry-over from other donors' samples. The CDR3 region: CASSFTRGVGNTQYF. The DNA reads as follows: TGTGCCAGCAGTTTTACTCGGGGGGTAGGGAATACGCAGTATTTT.